The TCR beta chain under discussion was sequenced for a study of blood T cell repertoires in COVID-19. The study assigned cohorts using participant-reported clinical history. The CDR3 covers 15 residues. CDR1 and CDR2 (germline): SGHKS, YYEKEE (reference sequence). The ends lost 4 bases at V and 4 bases at J; junction bases unmatched: 6. Original analysis: From reference gene primer amplification, estimates of nucleated cell counts were derived. Generated by immunoSEQ multiplex PCR, the TCRdb table keeps only in-frame clones and is missing some. V and J calls and clone size are those listed in that table; D and trimming were worked out from the DNA. The sample lists 250,000 to 300,000 clones; roughly 90% were seen once.

The TCR comes from a woman in her fifties or sixties who had been exposed to COVID-19. Sequenced: PBMCs or T cells enriched from blood (not recorded which). The chain combines TRBV5-5 with TRBJ2-3; TRBD1 aligns across 10 bases. The CDR3 loop reads CASSLEGTGADTQYF. In nucleotides, the CDR3 is TGTGCCAGCAGCCTGGAAGGGACAGGGGCAGATACGCAGTATTTT. Using reference TRBV5-5 and TRBJ2-3 for the parts outside the CDR3, the full variable domain is DAGVTQSPTHLIKTRGQQVTLRCSPISGHKSVSWYQQVLGQGPQFIFQYYEKEERGRGNFPDRFSARQFPNYSSELNVNALLLGDSALYLCASSLEGTGADTQYFGPGTRLTVL.